This T cell receptor beta chain emerged from a study of CD8 T cells in ankylosing spondylitis. Comment on this clonotype: Its specificity is unknown.

Between the trimmed V and J ends, which lost 5 bases and 2 bases, there was a span of 2 bases. Germline V gene data show CDR1 as DFQATT and CDR2 as SNEGSKA (reference sequence). This CDR3 contains 10 residues. Regarding the study as a whole: Ankylosing spondylitis blood appeared to be characterized by a TCR beta motif of fewer than ten highly homologous variants. Reportedly, disease-linked clones are significantly enriched in ankylosing spondylitis patients' matched synovial fluid.

Molecular-barcoded quantitative 5'-RACE produced these TCR beta libraries. TCRdb reprocessed the 5' RACE reads with MiXCR, giving one entry per CDR3 protein. The sample lists 650,000 to 800,000 distinct CDR3 sequences, about 20% occurring once. Sample: blood, either unsorted or a sorted T cell fraction (not recorded which). The receptor was isolated from a male donor with ankylosing spondylitis. The rearrangement uses TRBV20-1 and TRBJ2-3; D remains unclear. The CDR3 spells CSADTDTQYF. The CDR3 DNA follows: TGCAGTGCTGACACAGATACGCAGTATTTT.